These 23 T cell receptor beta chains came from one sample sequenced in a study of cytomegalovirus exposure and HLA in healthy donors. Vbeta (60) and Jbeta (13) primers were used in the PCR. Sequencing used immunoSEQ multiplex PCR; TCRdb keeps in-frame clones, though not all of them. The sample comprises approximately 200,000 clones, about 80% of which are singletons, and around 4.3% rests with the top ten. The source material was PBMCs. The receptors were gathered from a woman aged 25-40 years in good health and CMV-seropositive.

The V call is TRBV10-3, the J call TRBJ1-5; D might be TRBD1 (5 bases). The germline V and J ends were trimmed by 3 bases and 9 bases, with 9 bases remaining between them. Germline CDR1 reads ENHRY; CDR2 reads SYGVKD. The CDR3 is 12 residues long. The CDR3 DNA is TGTGCCATCAGTGATCGGGGGTTGCCCCAGCATTTT. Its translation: CAISDRGLPQHF.

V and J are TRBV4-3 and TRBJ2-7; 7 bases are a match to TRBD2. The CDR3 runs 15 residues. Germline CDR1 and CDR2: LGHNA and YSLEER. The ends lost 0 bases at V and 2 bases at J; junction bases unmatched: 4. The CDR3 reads CASSQDLGGTYEQYF. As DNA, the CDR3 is TGCGCCAGCAGCCAAGATCTGGGGGGGACCTACGAGCAGTACTTC.

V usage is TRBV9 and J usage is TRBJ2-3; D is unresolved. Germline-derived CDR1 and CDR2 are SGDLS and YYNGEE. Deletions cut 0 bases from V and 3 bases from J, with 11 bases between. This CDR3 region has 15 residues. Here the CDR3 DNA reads TGTGCCAGCAGCGTAGCAGGTTTTGGGACAGATACGCAGTATTTT. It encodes CASSVAGFGTDTQYF.

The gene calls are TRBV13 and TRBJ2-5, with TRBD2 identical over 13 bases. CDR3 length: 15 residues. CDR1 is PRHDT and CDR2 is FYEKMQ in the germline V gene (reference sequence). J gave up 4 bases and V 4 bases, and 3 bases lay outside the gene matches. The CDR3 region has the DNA TGTGCCAGCAGCTATACTAGCGGGGGGGCAGAGACCCAGTACTTC. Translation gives CASSYTSGGAETQYF.

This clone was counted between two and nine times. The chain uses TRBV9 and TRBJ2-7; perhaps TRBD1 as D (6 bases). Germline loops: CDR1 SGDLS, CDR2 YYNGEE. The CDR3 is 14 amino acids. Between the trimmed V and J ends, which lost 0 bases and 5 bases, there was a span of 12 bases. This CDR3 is CASSVGGGGDEQYF. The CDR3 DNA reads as TGTGCCAGCAGCGTAGGAGGGGGTGGCGACGAGCAGTACTTC.

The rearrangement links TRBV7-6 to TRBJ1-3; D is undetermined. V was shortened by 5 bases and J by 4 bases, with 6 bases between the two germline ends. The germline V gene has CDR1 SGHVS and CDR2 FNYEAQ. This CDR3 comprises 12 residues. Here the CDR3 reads CASSEWGNTIYF. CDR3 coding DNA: TGTGCCAGCAGCGAGTGGGGAAACACCATATATTTT.

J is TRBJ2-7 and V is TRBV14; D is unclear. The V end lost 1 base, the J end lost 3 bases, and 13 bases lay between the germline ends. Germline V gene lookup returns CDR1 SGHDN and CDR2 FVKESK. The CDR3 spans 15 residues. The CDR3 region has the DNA TGTGCCAGCAGCCAAGGTCTTTTTAGATTCTACGAGCAGTACTTC. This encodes CASSQGLFRFYEQYF.

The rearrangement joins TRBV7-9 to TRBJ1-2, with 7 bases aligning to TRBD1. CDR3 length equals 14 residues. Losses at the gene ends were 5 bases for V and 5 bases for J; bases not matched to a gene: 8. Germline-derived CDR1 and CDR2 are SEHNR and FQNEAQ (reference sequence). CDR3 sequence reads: CASSPKGAPYGYTF. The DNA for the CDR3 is TGTGCCAGCAGCCCGAAGGGGGCCCCTTATGGCTACACCTTC.

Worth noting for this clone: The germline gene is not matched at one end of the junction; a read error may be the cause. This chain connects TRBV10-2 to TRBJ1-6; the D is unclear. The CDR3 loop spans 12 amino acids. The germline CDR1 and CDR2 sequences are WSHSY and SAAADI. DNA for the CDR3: TGCACCAGCACCAGACCGGGTTCACCCCTCCACTTT. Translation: CTSTRPGSPLHF.

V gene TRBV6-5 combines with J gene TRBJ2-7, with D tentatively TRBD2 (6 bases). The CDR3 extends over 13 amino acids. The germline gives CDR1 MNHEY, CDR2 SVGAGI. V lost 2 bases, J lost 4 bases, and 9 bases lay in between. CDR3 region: CASSYGTSYEQYF. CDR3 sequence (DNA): TGTGCCAGCAGTTACGGGACTTCTTACGAGCAGTACTTC.

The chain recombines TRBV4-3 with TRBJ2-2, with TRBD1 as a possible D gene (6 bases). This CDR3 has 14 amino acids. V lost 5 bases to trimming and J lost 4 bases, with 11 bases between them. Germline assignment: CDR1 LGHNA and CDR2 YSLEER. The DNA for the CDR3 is TGCGCCAGCAGCTCCGGGACAACCACCGGGGAGCTGTTTTTT. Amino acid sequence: CASSSGTTTGELFF.

The DNA of the CDR3 is TGTGCCAGCAGCCCTACTAACTATGGCTACACCTTC. This codes for CASSPTNYGYTF. The chain links TRBV7-2 to TRBJ1-2; no clear D. This CDR3 is built from 12 residues. The germline V gene encodes CDR1 SGHTA and CDR2 FQGNSA. Deletions cut 5 bases from V and 0 bases from J, with 4 bases between. The full variable domain, with the rest looked up from reference TRBV7-2 and TRBJ1-2, is GAGVSQSPSNKVTEKGKDVELRCDPISGHTALYWYRQSLGQGLEFLIYFQGNSAPDKSGLPSDRFSAERTGGSVSTLTIQRTQQEDSAVYLCASSPTNYGYTFGSGTRLTVV.

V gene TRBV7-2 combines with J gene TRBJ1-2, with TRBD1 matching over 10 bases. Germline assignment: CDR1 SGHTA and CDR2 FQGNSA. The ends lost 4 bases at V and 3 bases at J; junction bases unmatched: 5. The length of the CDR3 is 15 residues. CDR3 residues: CASSSRTGGYYGYTF. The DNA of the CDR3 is TGTGCCAGCAGCTCCAGGACAGGGGGTTACTATGGCTACACCTTC.

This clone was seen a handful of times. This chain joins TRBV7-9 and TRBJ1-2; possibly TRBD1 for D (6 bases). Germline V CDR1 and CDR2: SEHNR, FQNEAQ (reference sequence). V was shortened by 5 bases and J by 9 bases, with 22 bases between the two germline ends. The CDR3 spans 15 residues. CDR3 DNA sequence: TGTGCCAGCAGCCGAGGGGCAGGGGCCTCCTCAAGCTACACCTTC. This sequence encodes CASSRGAGASSSYTF.

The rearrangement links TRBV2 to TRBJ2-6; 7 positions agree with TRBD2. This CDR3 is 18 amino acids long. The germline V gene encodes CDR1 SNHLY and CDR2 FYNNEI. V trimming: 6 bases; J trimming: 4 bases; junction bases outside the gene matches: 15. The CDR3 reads CASSHPWGGLSGANVLTF. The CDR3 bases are TGTGCCAGCAGCCACCCCTGGGGGGGACTCTCCGGGGCCAACGTCCTGACTTTC.

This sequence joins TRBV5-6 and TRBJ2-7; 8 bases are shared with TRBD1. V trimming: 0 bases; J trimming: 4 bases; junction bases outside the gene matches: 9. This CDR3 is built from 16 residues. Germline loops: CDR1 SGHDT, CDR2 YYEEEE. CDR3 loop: CASSLERRGLRYEQYF. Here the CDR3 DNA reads TGTGCCAGCAGCTTGGAGCGCAGGGGGCTTCGGTACGAGCAGTACTTC.

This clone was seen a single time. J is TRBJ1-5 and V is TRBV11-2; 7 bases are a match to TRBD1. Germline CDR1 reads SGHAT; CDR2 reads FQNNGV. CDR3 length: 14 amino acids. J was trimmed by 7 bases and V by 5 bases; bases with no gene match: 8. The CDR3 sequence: CASSQGQGGQPQHF. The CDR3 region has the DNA TGTGCCAGCAGCCAAGGGCAGGGGGGACAGCCCCAGCATTTT.

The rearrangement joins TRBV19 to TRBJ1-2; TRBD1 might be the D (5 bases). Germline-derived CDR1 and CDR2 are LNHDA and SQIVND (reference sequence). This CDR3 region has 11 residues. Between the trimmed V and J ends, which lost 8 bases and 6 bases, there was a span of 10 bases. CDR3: CASAGGNGYTF. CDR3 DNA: TGTGCCAGTGCGGGGGGGAATGGCTACACCTTC.

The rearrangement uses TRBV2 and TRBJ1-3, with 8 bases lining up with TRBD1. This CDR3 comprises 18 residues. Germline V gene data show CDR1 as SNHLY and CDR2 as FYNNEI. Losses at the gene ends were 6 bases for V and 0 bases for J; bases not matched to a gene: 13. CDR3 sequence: CASSRQGPRGYSGNTIYF. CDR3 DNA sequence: TGTGCCAGCAGCAGACAGGGGCCAAGGGGATACTCTGGAAACACCATATATTTT.

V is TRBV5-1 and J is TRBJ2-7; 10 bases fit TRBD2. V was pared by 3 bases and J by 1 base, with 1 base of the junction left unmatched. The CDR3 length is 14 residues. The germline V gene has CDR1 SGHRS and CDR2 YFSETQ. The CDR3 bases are TGCGCCAGCAGCTCTAGCGGGAGTTCCTACGAGCAGTACTTC. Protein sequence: CASSSSGSSYEQYF. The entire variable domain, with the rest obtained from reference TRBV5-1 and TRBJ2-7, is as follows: KAGVTQTPRYLIKTRGQQVTLSCSPISGHRSVSWYQQTPGQGLQFLFEYFSETQRNKGNFPGRFSGRQFSNSRSEMNVSTLELGDSALYLCASSSSGSSYEQYFGPGTRLTVT.

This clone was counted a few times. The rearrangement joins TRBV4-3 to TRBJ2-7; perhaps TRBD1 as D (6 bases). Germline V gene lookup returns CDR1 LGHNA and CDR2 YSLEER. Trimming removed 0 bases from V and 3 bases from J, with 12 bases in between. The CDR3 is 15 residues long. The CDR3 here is CASSQDRGNLYEQYF. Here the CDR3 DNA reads TGCGCCAGCAGCCAAGACAGGGGTAATCTCTACGAGCAGTACTTC.

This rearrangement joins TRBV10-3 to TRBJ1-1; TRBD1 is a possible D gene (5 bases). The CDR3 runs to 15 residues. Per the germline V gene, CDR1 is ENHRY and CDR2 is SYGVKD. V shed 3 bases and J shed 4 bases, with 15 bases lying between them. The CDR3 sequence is CAISDPLGGGTEAFF. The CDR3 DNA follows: TGTGCCATCAGTGACCCCCTGGGGGGGGGCACTGAAGCTTTCTTT.

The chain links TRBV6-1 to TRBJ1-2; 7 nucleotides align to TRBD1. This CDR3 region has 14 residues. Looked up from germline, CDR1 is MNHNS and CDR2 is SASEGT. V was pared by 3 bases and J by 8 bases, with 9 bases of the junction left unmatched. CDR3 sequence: CASSENRGIGGYTF. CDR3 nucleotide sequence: TGTGCCAGCAGTGAGAACAGGGGAATAGGAGGCTACACCTTC.